The rows below give T cell receptor beta chains drawn from one sample of a study of T cells in Graves' hyperthyroidism and ophthalmopathy. One entry per CDR3 protein results from TCRdb running MiXCR on the multiplex PCR reads. This sample has a few hundred thousand distinct CDR3 sequences, with about 14% found just once. The sample comprised blood. The source of these receptors is a woman aged 25 to 39 with Graves' ophthalmopathy. The CDR3 runs from the conserved cysteine through the conserved F or W. The D gene is left open where the match is weak.

TRBD2,TRBV5-5,CASSSGGTRGLTGELFF
.,TRBV7-2,CASSLGGAVEAFF
TRBD2,TRBV20-1,CSANIAGGPDTQYF
TRBD1,TRBV20-1,CSAIEGQVYGYTF
TRBD2,TRBV4-1,CASSQAAGGFSYEQYF
.,TRBV20-1,CSAGGGGGLGTQYF
.,TRBV19,CASSGGRGPSTDTQYF
.,TRBV6-4,CASKMTGTTIGYTF
.,TRBV20-1,CSASVDSATNEKLFF
TRBD1,TRBV5-1,CASSGTGVSETQYF
.,TRBV5-8,CASSLNPGSYGYTF
.,TRBV6-2/TRBV6-3,CASSYLKNTGELFF
.,TRBV19,CASMDMNTEAFF
.,TRBV29-1,CSVAVQGPGSQPQHF
.,TRBV2,CASSEVRGGSREAFF
TRBD2,TRBV24-1,CATSSGFYTDTQYF
TRBD2,TRBV20-1,CSARGAQRGALDTQYF
.,TRBV7-3,CASSLPRSDRLGNQPQHF
TRBD1,TRBV7-9,CASSPEGAHSPLHF
TRBD2,TRBV30,CAWSRLGGDRRLAGGPSQETQYF
.,TRBV20-1,CSAIQRSDTQYF
.,TRBV5-1,CASSSRGGTEKLFF
TRBD1,TRBV20-1,CSAENGPGTGGSTEAFF
.,TRBV30,CAWRRGVGNTEAFF
.,TRBV6-1,CASSELQDRFDEKLFF
TRBD2,TRBV5-1,CASSLASGEIDTQYF
.,TRBV5-5,CASANKPWGGPTAYEQYF
.,TRBV6-1,CASSSGSRYEQYF
.,TRBV11-2,CASSHWGVSSYEQYF
TRBD2,TRBV7-2,CASSFPGHRTSGAIQETQYF
.,TRBV12-3/TRBV12-4,CASSSEETQYF
.,TRBV28,CASTFGNQPQHF
.,TRBV20-1,CSARIEGRAQFF
.,TRBV5-1,CASSFGANSFSEQYF
.,TRBV5-1,CASNLGGAGQPQHF
TRBD2,TRBV24-1,CATSDWASGGAVNTGELFF
.,TRBV30,CACRGTASYEQYF
.,TRBV30,CAWSAGNPRGAFF
.,TRBV11-2,CASSWTRDTNTGELFF
.,TRBV7-7,CASRGRTFYEQYF
.,TRBV28,CASSFWGGLFF
.,TRBV20-1,CSAREDGNRGNQPQHF
TRBD2,TRBV5-5,CASSPGTSGGWSSYNEQFF
.,TRBV11-3,CASSLGGRVRSPLHF
TRBD1,TRBV6-1,CASSEPGTGISPLHF
TRBD2,TRBV12-3/TRBV12-4,CASRGGAGGADTQYF
.,TRBV10-3,CAIRTVLSNTGELFF
.,TRBV10-3,CAAAGSREQYF
.,TRBV2,CASREDGSNQPQHF
TRBD1,TRBV2,CASKGQKHTDTQYF
.,TRBV6-6,CASSYTGDSNQPQHF